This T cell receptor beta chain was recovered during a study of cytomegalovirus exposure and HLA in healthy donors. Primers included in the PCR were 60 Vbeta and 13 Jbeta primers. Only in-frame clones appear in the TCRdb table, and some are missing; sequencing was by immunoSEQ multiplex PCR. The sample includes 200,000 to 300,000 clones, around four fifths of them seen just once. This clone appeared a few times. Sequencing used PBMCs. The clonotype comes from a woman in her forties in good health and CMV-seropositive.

CDR3 protein: CASSTGDTEAFF. For the CDR3, the DNA is TGCGCCAGCAGCACAGGGGACACTGAAGCTTTCTTT. This chain uses TRBV5-1 with TRBJ1-1, with 7 positions matching TRBD1. CDR1 is SGHRS, CDR2 YFSETQ, per germline. The CDR3 extends over 12 amino acids. J was trimmed by 3 bases and V by 4 bases; bases with no gene match: 0.